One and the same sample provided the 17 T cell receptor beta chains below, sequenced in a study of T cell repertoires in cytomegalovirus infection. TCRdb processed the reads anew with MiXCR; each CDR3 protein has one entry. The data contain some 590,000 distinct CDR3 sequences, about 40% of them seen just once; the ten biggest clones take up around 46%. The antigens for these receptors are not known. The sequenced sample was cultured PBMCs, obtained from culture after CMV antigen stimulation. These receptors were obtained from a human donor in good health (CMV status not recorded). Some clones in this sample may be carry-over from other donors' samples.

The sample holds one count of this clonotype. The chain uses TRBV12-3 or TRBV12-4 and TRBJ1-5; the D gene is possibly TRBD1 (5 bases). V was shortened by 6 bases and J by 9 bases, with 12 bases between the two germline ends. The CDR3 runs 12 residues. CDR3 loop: CASRTANLPQHF. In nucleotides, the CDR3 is TGTGCCAGCAGGACAGCGAACTTGCCCCAGCATTTT.

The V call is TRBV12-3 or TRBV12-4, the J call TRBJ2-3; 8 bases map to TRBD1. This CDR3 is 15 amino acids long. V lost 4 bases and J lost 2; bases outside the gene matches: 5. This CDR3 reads CASSSRGRLTDTQYF. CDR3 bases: TGTGCCAGCAGTTCCAGGGGGCGTCTCACAGATACGCAGTATTTT.

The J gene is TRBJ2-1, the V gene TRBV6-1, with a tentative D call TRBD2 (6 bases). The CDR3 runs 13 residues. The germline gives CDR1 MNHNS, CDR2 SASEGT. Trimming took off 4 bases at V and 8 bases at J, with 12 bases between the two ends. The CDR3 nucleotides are TGTGCCAGCAGTGGGAGGCGGGGCCATGAGCAGTTCTTC. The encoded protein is CASSGRRGHEQFF.

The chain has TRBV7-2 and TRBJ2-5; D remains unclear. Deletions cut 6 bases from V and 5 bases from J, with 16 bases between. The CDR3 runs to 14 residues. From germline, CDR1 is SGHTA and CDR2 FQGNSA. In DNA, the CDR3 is TGTGCCAGCAGAAGACCGGACCCTTGGGAGACCCAGTACTTC. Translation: CASRRPDPWETQYF.

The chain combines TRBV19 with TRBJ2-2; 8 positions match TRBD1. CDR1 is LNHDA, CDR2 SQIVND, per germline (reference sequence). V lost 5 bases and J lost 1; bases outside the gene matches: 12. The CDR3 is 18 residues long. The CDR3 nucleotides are TGTGCCAGTAGTGCCCCCTTTGGGGGGACAGGGAACACCGGGGAGCTGTTTTTT. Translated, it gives CASSAPFGGTGNTGELFF.

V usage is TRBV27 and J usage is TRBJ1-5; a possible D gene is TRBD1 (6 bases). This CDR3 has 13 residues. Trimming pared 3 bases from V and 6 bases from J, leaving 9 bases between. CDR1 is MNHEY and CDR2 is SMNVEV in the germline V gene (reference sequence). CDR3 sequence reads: CASSFTGPQPQHF. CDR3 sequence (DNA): TGTGCCAGCAGTTTCACAGGGCCTCAGCCCCAGCATTTT.

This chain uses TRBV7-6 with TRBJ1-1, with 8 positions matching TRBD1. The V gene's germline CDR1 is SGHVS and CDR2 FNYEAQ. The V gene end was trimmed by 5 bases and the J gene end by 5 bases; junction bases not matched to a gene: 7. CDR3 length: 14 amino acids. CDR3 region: CASSIDTGGTEAFF. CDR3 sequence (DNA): TGTGCCAGCAGCATCGATACAGGGGGAACTGAAGCTTTCTTT.

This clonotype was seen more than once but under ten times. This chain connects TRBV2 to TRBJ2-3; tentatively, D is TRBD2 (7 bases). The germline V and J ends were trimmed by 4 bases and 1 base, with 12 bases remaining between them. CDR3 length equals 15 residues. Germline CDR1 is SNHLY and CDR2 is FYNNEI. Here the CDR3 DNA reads TGTGCCAGCAGTGCCCCGGGGGGCCGCACAGATACGCAGTATTTT. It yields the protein CASSAPGGRTDTQYF.

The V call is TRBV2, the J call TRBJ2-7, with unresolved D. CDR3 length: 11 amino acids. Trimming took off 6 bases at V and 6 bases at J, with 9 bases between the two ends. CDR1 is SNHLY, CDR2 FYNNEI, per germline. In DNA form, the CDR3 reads TGTGCCAGCAGGGACCTCTCCGAGCAGTACTTC. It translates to CASRDLSEQYF.

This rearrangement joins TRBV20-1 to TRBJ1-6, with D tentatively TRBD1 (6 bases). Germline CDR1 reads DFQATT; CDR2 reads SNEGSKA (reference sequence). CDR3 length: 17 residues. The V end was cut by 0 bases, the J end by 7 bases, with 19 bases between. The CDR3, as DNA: TGCAGTGCTAGAGATCGGGGTTCAGGGGATAGGAATTCACCCCTCCACTTT. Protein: CSARDRGSGDRNSPLHF.

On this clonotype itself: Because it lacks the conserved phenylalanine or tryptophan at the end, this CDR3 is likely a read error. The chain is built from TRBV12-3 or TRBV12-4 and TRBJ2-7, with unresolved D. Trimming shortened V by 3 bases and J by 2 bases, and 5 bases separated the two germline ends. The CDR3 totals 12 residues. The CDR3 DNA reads TGTGCCAGCAGTTTGGACCCCTACGAGCAGTACTTA. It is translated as CASSLDPYEQYL.

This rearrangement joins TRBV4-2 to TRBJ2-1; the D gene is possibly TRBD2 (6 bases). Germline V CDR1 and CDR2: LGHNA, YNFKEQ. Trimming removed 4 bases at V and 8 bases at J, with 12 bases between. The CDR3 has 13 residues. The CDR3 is CASSLPGLDEQFF. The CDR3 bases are TGTGCCAGCAGCCTCCCGGGACTCGATGAGCAGTTCTTC.

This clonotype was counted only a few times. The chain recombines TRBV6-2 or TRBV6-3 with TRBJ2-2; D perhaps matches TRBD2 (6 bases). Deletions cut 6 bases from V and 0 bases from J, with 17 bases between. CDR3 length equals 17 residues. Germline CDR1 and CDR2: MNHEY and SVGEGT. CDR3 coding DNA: TGTGCCAGCAGACCTCTACTAGCCCCGCCGAACACCGGGGAGCTGTTTTTT. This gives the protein CASRPLLAPPNTGELFF.

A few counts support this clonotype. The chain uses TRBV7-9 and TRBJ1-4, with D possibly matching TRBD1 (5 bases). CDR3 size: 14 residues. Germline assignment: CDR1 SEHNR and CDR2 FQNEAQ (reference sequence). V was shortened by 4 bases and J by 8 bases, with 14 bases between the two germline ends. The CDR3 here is CASSSNWGEEKLFF. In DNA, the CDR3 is TGTGCCAGCAGCTCCAATTGGGGCGAGGAAAAACTGTTTTTT.

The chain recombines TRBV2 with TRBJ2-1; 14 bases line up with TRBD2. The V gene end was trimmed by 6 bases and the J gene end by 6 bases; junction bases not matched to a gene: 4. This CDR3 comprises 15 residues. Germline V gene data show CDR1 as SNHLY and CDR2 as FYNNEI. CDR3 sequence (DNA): TGTGCCAGCAGGGGAGGGACTAGCGGGAGCAATGAGCAGTTCTTC. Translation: CASRGGTSGSNEQFF. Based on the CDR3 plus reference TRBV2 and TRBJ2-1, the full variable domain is EPEVTQTPSHQVTQMGQEVILRCVPISNHLYFYWYRQILGQKVEFLVSFYNNEISEKSEIFDDQFSVERPDGSNFTLKIRSTKLEDSAMYFCASRGGTSGSNEQFFGPGTRLTVL.

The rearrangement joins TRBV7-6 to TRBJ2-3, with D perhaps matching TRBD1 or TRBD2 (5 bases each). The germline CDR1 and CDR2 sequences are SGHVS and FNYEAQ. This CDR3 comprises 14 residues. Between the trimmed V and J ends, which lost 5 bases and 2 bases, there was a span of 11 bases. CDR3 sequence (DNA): TGTGCCAGCAGCCCTGGGGACCCCACAGATACGCAGTATTTT. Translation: CASSPGDPTDTQYF.

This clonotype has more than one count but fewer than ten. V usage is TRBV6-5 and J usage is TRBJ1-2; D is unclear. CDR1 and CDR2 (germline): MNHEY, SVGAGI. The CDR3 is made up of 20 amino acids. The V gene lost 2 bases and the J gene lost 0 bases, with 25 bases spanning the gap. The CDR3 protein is CASSYSRPGFKLYPNYGYTF. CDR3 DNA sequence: TGTGCCAGCAGTTACAGTCGTCCGGGATTCAAACTCTATCCTAACTATGGCTACACCTTC.